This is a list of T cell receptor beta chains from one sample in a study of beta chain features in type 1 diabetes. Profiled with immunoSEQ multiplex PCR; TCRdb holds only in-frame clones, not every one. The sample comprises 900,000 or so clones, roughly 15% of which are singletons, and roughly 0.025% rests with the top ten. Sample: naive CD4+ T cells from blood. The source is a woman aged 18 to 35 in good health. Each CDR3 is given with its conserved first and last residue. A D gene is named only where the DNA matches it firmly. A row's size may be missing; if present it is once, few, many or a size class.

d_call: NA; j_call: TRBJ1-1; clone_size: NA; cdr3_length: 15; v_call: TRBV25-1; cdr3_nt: TGTGCCAGCAGTGAGGCCGGGACGAAAGGCACTGAAGCTTTCTTT; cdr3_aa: CASSEAGTKGTEAFF
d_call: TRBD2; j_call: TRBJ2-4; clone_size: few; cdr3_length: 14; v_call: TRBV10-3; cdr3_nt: TGTGCCATCAGTGCTTGGGCGGGAGATGACATTCAGTACTTC; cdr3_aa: CAISAWAGDDIQYF
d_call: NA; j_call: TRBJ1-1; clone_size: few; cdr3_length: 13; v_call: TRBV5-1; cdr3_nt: TGCGCCAGCAGCTTGTTGCCGAACACTGAAGCTTTCTTT; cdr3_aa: CASSLLPNTEAFF
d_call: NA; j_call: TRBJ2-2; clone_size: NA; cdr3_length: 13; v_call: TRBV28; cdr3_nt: TGTGCCAGCAGTTATAGACAGGACACGGAGCTGTTTTTT; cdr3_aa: CASSYRQDTELFF
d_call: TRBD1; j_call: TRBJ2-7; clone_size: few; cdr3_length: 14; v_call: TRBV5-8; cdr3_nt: TGTGCCAGCAGCGCGGAAACGACAGGGTCACTGCAGTACTTC; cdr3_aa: CASSAETTGSLQYF
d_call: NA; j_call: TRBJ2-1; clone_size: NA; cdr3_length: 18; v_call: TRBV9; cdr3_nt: TGTGCCAGCAGCGTAGAGCCTCGTCTAGCGCTAGCCTACAATGAGCAGTTCTTC; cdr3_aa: CASSVEPRLALAYNEQFF
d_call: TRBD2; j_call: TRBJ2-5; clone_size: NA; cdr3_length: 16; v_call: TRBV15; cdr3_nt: TGTGCCACCCGACGGGACCTAGCGGGAAACCATGAGACCCAGTACTTC; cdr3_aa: CATRRDLAGNHETQYF
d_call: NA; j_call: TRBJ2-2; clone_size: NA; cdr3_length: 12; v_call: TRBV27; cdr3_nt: TGTGCCACCTCTCGGAACACCGGGGAGCTGTTTTTT; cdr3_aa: CATSRNTGELFF
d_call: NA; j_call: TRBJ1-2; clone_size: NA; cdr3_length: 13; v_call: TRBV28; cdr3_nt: TGTGCCAGCAGTCCTAACGGGTGGTCTGGCTACACCTTC; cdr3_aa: CASSPNGWSGYTF
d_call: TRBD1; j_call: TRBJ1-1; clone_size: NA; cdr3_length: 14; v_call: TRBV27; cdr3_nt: TGTGCCAGCAGTGTGGACAGGGGGCGAACTGAAGCTTTCTTT; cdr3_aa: CASSVDRGRTEAFF
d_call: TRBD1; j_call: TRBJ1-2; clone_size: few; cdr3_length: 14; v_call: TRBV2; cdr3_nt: TGTGCCAAGATGCCGGGACAGCGGAACTATGGCTACACCTTC; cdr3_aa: CAKMPGQRNYGYTF
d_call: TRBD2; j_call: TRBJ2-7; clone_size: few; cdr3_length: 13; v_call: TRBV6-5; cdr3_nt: TGTGCCAGCTTTGTCAAGCGGGAATACGAGCAGTACTTC; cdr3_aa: CASFVKREYEQYF
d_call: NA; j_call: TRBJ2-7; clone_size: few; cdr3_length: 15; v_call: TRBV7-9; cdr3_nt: TGTGCCAGCAGCTTAGGGATTTACAGGGATGGCGAGCAGTACTTC; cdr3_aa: CASSLGIYRDGEQYF
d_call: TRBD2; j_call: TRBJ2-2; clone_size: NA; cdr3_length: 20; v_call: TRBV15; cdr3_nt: TGTGCCACCAGCAGAGAGGCCCCACTAGCGGGAGGGCCAAACACCGGGGAGCTGTTTTTT; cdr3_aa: CATSREAPLAGGPNTGELFF
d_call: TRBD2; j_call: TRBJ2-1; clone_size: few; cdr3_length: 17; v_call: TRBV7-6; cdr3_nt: TGTGCCAGCAGCTTTAGCGGGAGGGTAAGCTCCTACAATGAGCAGTTCTTC; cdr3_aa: CASSFSGRVSSYNEQFF
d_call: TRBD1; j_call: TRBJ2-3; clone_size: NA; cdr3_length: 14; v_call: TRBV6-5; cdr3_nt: TGTGCCAGCACCATTGGACAGGGTGAGGATACGCAGTATTTT; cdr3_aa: CASTIGQGEDTQYF
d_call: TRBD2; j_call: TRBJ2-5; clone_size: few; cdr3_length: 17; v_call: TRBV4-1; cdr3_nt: TGCGCCAGCAGCCAAGAGTATTCTGAGGCGGGAGGGGAGACCCAGTACTTC; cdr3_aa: CASSQEYSEAGGETQYF
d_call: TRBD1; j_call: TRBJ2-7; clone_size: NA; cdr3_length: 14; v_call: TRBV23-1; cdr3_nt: TGCGCCAGCAGATCGGGACAGGGGGTCTACGAGCAGTACTTC; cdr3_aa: CASRSGQGVYEQYF
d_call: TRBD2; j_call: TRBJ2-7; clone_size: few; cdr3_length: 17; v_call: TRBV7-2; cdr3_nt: TGTGCCAGCAGCTTTCTAGCGGGAGGCCCGTTGTCGTACGAGCAGTACTTC; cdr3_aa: CASSFLAGGPLSYEQYF
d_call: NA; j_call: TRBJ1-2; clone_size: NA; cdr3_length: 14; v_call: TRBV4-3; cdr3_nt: TGCGCCAGCAGCCAAGTCGGACGTAGCTATGGCTACACCTTC; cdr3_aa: CASSQVGRSYGYTF
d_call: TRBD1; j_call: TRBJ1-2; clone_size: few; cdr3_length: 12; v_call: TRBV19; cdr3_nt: TGTGCCAGTAGCCGACAGGGCGGTGGCTACACCTTC; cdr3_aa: CASSRQGGGYTF